Listed below are T cell receptor beta chains from one sample, sequenced in a study of T cells in Graves' hyperthyroidism and ophthalmopathy. TCRdb ran MiXCR on the multiplex PCR reads and lists one entry per CDR3 protein. The data contain nearly 250,000 distinct CDR3 sequences, roughly 15% of them singletons. The specimen was blood. These receptors all come from a woman aged 18-29 years with Graves' ophthalmopathy. The CDR3 runs from the conserved cysteine through the conserved F or W. A D gene is named only where the DNA matches it firmly. For some rows the clone size is stated as once, few or many, or as a class when expanded; others skip it.

V	size	D	J	CDR3	DNA
TRBV7-3	many	-	TRBJ1-6	CASSAGPRQSPLHF	TGTGCCAGCAGCGCGGGCCCCAGACAATCACCCCTCCACTTT
TRBV5-4	-	-	TRBJ2-7	CASSFPESGEQYF	TGTGCCAGCAGCTTTCCTGAGTCCGGCGAGCAGTACTTC
TRBV7-3	many	TRBD2	TRBJ2-1	CASSFGGINEQFF	TGTGCCAGCAGCTTCGGGGGGATCAATGAGCAGTTCTTC
TRBV28	many	-	TRBJ2-5	CASSNGPLRETQYF	TGTGCCAGCAGCAACGGACCCCTAAGGGAGACCCAGTACTTC
TRBV20-1	-	TRBD2	TRBJ2-7	CSASGTSGARQYF	TGCAGTGCTAGCGGGACTAGCGGGGCCCGGCAGTACTTC
TRBV20-1	-	TRBD1	TRBJ2-7	CSALSGTGEYSEQYF	TGCAGTGCTTTGTCTGGGACAGGTGAATATTCCGAGCAGTACTTC
TRBV7-9	many	-	TRBJ2-3	CASSPPLAGAPDTQYF	TGTGCCAGCAGCCCCCCTTTGGCGGGGGCTCCAGATACGCAGTATTTT
TRBV28	many	TRBD1	TRBJ1-2	CASSSTGGYYGYTF	TGTGCCAGCAGTTCCACAGGGGGCTACTATGGCTACACCTTC
TRBV4-1	many	-	TRBJ2-7	CASSQSGTSPDEQYF	TGCGCCAGCAGCCAGTCCGGGACCTCCCCTGACGAGCAGTACTTC
TRBV6-1	-	-	TRBJ1-3	CASSFISGNTIYF	TGTGCCAGCAGCTTCATTTCTGGAAACACCATATATTTT
TRBV11-1	many	-	TRBJ1-2	CASSPGGIDGYTF	TGTGCCAGCAGCCCGGGGGGAATAGATGGCTACACCTTC
TRBV9	-	TRBD2	TRBJ2-4	CASSGELAGGRGAKNIQYF	TGTGCCAGCAGCGGCGAACTAGCGGGGGGCCGTGGGGCCAAAAACATTCAGTACTTC
TRBV7-9	-	TRBD2	TRBJ2-3	CASSLLAGTWDTQYF	TGTGCCAGCAGCCTCCTAGCGGGGACCTGGGATACGCAGTATTTT
TRBV3-1	many	-	TRBJ2-3	CASSPVVGRTDTQYF	TGTGCCAGCAGCCCGGTCGTCGGGCGCACAGATACGCAGTATTTT
TRBV9	-	-	TRBJ2-1	CASSVGRGQSSEQFF	TGTGCCAGCAGCGTAGGACGGGGGCAGTCGAGTGAGCAGTTCTTC
TRBV7-9	many	-	TRBJ2-1	CASSSDVDNEQFF	TGTGCCAGCAGCTCCGATGTTGACAATGAGCAGTTCTTC
TRBV9	many	-	TRBJ2-5	CASSSLDAETQYF	TGTGCCAGCAGCTCGCTGGATGCAGAGACCCAGTACTTC
TRBV29-1	few	TRBD2	TRBJ2-1	CSVCLIGTSGRALNEQFF	TGCAGCGTCTGTTTGATCGGGACTAGCGGGAGGGCACTCAATGAGCAGTTCTTC
TRBV2	-	TRBD1	TRBJ2-5	CAGSYYGVQGSQETQYF	TGTGCCGGCAGTTACTACGGGGTACAGGGGTCTCAAGAGACCCAGTACTTC
TRBV20-1	many	-	TRBJ1-2	CSARVVWGAEDGYTF	TGCAGTGCTAGAGTGGTTTGGGGGGCCGAGGACGGCTACACCTTC
TRBV6-1	many	-	TRBJ2-1	CASSPIQYNEQFF	TGTGCCAGCAGCCCCATACAGTACAATGAGCAGTTCTTC
TRBV12-3/TRBV12-4	many	TRBD2	TRBJ2-2	CASRWGLAGLTGELFF	TGTGCCAGCCGGTGGGGCCTAGCGGGCCTCACCGGGGAGCTGTTTTTT
TRBV9	many	TRBD2	TRBJ2-1	CASSPGTSRYNEQFF	TGTGCCAGCAGCCCAGGGACTAGCAGATACAATGAGCAGTTCTTC
TRBV6-5	many	-	TRBJ1-2	CASSYSQGPYTF	TGTGCCAGCAGTTACTCCCAGGGGCCCTACACCTTC
TRBV7-7	few	-	TRBJ2-2	CASTPLTGRTGELFF	TGTGCTAGCACCCCCCTAACGGGCCGGACCGGGGAGCTGTTTTTT
TRBV12-3/TRBV12-4	many	-	TRBJ1-1	CASSSPNHEGRGNTEAFF	TGTGCCAGCAGTTCACCCAATCACGAGGGACGGGGGAACACTGAAGCTTTCTTT
TRBV12-5	once	TRBD2	TRBJ2-7	CASGFGGDEQYF	TGTGCTAGTGGTTTCGGGGGGGACGAGCAGTACTTC
TRBV12-3/TRBV12-4	many	-	TRBJ2-1	CASSWAVSYNEQFF	TGTGCCAGCAGTTGGGCAGTCTCCTACAATGAGCAGTTCTTC
TRBV12-3/TRBV12-4	many	-	TRBJ2-5	CASTPGGFQETQYF	TGTGCCAGCACTCCTGGGGGGTTCCAAGAGACCCAGTACTTC
TRBV12-3/TRBV12-4	many	-	TRBJ1-2	CASSLASGVSGYTF	TGTGCCAGCAGTTTAGCGTCTGGGGTCTCCGGCTACACCTTC
TRBV27	-	TRBD2	TRBJ2-7	CASSLYTSGVSYEQYF	TGTGCCAGCAGTTTATATACTAGCGGAGTCTCCTACGAGCAGTACTTC
TRBV13	many	TRBD1	TRBJ1-3	CASSSQGMSGNTIYF	TGTGCCAGCAGCTCACAGGGGATGTCAGGAAACACCATATATTTT
TRBV12-3/TRBV12-4	many	-	TRBJ2-1	CASTRGFSPSSYNEQFF	TGTGCCAGCACCCGGGGGTTTAGCCCTAGCTCCTACAATGAGCAGTTCTTC
TRBV20-1	many	TRBD1	TRBJ2-4	CSARGPGGEGGAAKNIQYF	TGCAGTGCTAGGGGCCCAGGGGGTGAAGGGGGCGCGGCCAAAAACATTCAGTACTTC
TRBV7-9	few	TRBD1	TRBJ2-2	CASHKVGRGTAGELFF	TGTGCCAGCCATAAGGTGGGCAGGGGGACCGCCGGGGAGCTGTTTTTT
TRBV9	many	TRBD1	TRBJ1-2	CASSVEPGGDYGYTF	TGTGCCAGCAGCGTAGAACCAGGGGGGGACTATGGCTACACCTTC
TRBV4-1	many	-	TRBJ1-5	CASSLVGGNQPQHF	TGTGCCAGCAGTTTGGTGGGGGGCAATCAGCCCCAGCATTTT
TRBV20-1	many	TRBD1	TRBJ1-5	CSAIKAGTGFGQPQHF	TGCAGTGCTATCAAAGCCGGGACAGGGTTTGGTCAGCCCCAGCATTTT
TRBV20-1	many	TRBD2	TRBJ2-1	CSAVDLAGDNEQFF	TGCAGCGCCGTTGACCTAGCGGGGGACAATGAGCAGTTCTTC
TRBV7-2	-	TRBD2	TRBJ2-2	CASSPKTSGTGELFF	TGTGCCAGCAGCCCCAAGACTAGCGGGACCGGGGAGCTGTTTTTT
TRBV28	many	-	TRBJ2-2	CASTSPPRNTGELFF	TGTGCCAGCACCTCCCCCCCCCGGAACACCGGGGAGCTGTTTTTT
TRBV18	many	-	TRBJ2-1	CASSPTDWPDNEQFF	TGTGCCAGCTCGCCTACCGACTGGCCGGACAATGAGCAGTTCTTC
TRBV5-1	few	-	TRBJ2-6	CASSLATSGANVLTF	TGCGCCAGCAGCTTGGCAACTTCTGGGGCCAACGTCCTGACTTTC
TRBV12-3/TRBV12-4	-	TRBD1	TRBJ1-1	CASSSVTGAGEAFF	TGTGCCAGCAGCTCCGTGACAGGGGCCGGTGAAGCTTTCTTT
TRBV3-1	few	-	TRBJ2-2	CASSQDSIRISDTGELFF	TGTGCCAGCAGCCAAGATTCAATCAGGATCAGTGACACCGGGGAGCTGTTTTTT